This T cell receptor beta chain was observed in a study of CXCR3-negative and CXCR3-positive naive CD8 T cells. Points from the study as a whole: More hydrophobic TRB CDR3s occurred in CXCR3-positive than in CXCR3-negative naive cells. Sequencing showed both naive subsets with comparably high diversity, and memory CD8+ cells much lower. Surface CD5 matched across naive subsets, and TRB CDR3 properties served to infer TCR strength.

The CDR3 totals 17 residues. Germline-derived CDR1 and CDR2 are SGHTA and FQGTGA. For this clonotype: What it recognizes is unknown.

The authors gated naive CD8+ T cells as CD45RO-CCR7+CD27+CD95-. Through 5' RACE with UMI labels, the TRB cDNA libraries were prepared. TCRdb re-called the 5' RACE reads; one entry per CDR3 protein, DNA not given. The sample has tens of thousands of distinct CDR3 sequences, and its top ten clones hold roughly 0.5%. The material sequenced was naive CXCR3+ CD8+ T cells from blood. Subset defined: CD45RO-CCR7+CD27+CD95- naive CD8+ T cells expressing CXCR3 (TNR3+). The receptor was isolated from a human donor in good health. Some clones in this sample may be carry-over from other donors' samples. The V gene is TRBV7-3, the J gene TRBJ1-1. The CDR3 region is CASSPIPVDSLNTEAFF.